Following are 25 T cell receptor beta chains from one sample sequenced in a study of siplizumab effects on memory and regulatory T cells. The protocol was immunoSEQ multiplex PCR, while the TCRdb copy is restricted to in-frame clones and leaves out a portion. The table shows about 46,000 clones, with 93% occurring only once. Sequencing used CD8+ T cells sorted from blood. These receptors all come from a human donor in good health.

CDR3 sequence: CASSGASSYEQYF. In DNA, the CDR3 is TGCGCCAGCAGTGGCGCAAGCTCCTACGAGCAGTACTTC. V usage is TRBV10-2 and J usage is TRBJ2-7; D remains unclear. The CDR3 spans 13 residues. Germline CDR1 and CDR2: WSHSY and SAAADI. The germline V and J ends were trimmed by 4 bases and 0 bases, with 7 bases remaining between them.

The chain links TRBV14 to TRBJ2-1; 10 bases are a match to TRBD1. CDR3 length: 16 amino acids. V lost 2 bases to trimming and J lost 7 bases; unmatched junction nucleotides: 8. CDR1 and CDR2 (germline): SGHDN, FVKESK. The CDR3 nucleotides read TGTGCCAGCAGCCAAAAGACAGGGGGCTTTTGGAATGAGCAGTTCTTC. Its protein is CASSQKTGGFWNEQFF.

J is TRBJ1-4 and V is TRBV7-6, with 9 nucleotides matching TRBD1. After removal of 4 bases from V and 8 bases from J, the junction contained 8 bases not matched to a gene. This CDR3 contains 15 residues. Per the germline V gene, CDR1 is SGHVS and CDR2 is FNYEAQ. The CDR3 here is CASSYEGTGWEKLFF. CDR3 nucleotides: TGTGCCAGCAGCTATGAAGGGACAGGGTGGGAAAAACTGTTTTTT.

The rearrangement links TRBV27 to TRBJ1-2; D is unresolved. V was pared by 2 bases and J by 1 base, with 11 bases between. Looked up from germline, CDR1 is MNHEY and CDR2 is SMNVEV (reference sequence). The CDR3 runs 15 residues. The DNA for the CDR3 is TGTGCCAGCAGTTTACTTACGGGAGGTAACTATGGCTACACCTTC. It encodes CASSLLTGGNYGYTF.

The V gene is TRBV2, the J gene TRBJ2-7; D gene unclear. The CDR3 has 14 amino acids. V was clipped by 4 bases and J by 3 bases, with 13 bases between them. In germline, CDR1 is SNHLY, CDR2 FYNNEI. CDR3 amino acids: CASSGSGQNYEQYF. Here the CDR3 DNA reads TGTGCCAGCAGTGGTAGTGGGCAGAACTACGAGCAGTACTTC.

J is TRBJ2-7 and V is TRBV27; 7 bases match TRBD2. The V and J ends lost 3 bases and 3 bases, in that order; junction bases with no gene match: 11. The CDR3 consists of 16 residues. Looked up from germline, CDR1 is MNHEY and CDR2 is SMNVEV (reference sequence). The CDR3 bases are TGTGCCAGCAGTTTCCACCCGGCGGGAGTAATCTACGAGCAGTACTTC. Amino acids: CASSFHPAGVIYEQYF.

The V gene is TRBV10-3, the J gene TRBJ2-5; 7 bases are a match to TRBD2. This CDR3 region has 14 residues. In germline, CDR1 is ENHRY, CDR2 SYGVKD. V gave up 3 bases and J gave up 5 bases; unmatched junction bases: 6. CDR3 protein: CAISDGLDLETQYF. The CDR3, as DNA: TGTGCCATCAGTGACGGACTAGATTTGGAGACCCAGTACTTC.

The chain has TRBV5-6 and TRBJ2-6, with 7 bases that match TRBD1. This CDR3 is 19 amino acids long. Germline values: CDR1 SGHDT, CDR2 YYEEEE. Trimming took 0 bases from V and 1 from J; bases not matched to a gene: 10. The CDR3 region is CASSLDRTGTISGANVLTF. The CDR3 nucleotides are TGTGCCAGCAGCTTGGATAGGACAGGAACTATATCTGGGGCCAACGTCCTGACTTTC.

The gene calls are TRBV27 and TRBJ2-7, with D unclear. CDR3 length: 12 residues. Looked up from germline, CDR1 is MNHEY and CDR2 is SMNVEV (reference sequence). V was cut by 4 bases and J by 0 bases, with 4 bases left in between. The CDR3 DNA follows: TGTGCCAGCAGTTCGTACTCCTACGAGCAGTACTTC. It encodes CASSSYSYEQYF.

The DNA of the CDR3 is TGTGCCAGCAGTTTTCGGGGGGCGTCTCAGCCCCAGCATTTT. It encodes CASSFRGASQPQHF. The V and J genes are TRBV28 and TRBJ1-5; D perhaps matches TRBD1 (6 bases). Trimming took 3 bases from V and 6 from J, leaving 12 bases between them. The CDR3 is made up of 14 amino acids. Germline CDR1 reads MDHEN; CDR2 reads SYDVKM.

The genes are TRBV7-6 and TRBJ2-3; the D gene is possibly TRBD2 (5 bases). CDR1 and CDR2 from the germline V gene are SGHVS and FNYEAQ. This CDR3 is built from 18 residues. V lost 3 bases to trimming and J lost 2 bases, with 21 bases between them. CDR3 in DNA: TGTGCCAGCAGCTTCAGCGGTGGAACCAGATCAGCCACAGATACGCAGTATTTT. Protein product: CASSFSGGTRSATDTQYF.

The chain has TRBV11-2 and TRBJ2-3; 7 nucleotides line up with TRBD2. With 4 bases clipped from V and 3 bases from J, the junction kept 7 bases outside the gene matches. The CDR3 has 15 amino acids. Germline values: CDR1 SGHAT, CDR2 FQNNGV. CDR3: CASSSQGDYTDTQYF. The CDR3 DNA sequence: TGTGCCAGCAGCTCGCAAGGGGACTATACAGATACGCAGTATTTT.

The chain joins TRBV30 to TRBJ1-2; tentatively, D is TRBD1 (5 bases). V was pared by 4 bases and J by 9 bases, with 24 bases between. The CDR3 runs to 15 residues. Germline V gene sequence: CDR1 GTSNPN, CDR2 SVGIG (reference sequence). The CDR3: CAWIDLDSALPSYTF. Here the CDR3 DNA reads TGTGCCTGGATAGATTTAGACAGTGCCCTCCCAAGCTACACCTTC. The full variable domain, completed using reference TRBV30 and TRBJ1-2, is SQTIHQWPATLVQPVGSPLSLECTVEGTSNPNLYWYRQAAGRGLQLLFYSVGIGQISSEVPQNLSASRPQDRQFILSSKKLLLSDSGFYLCAWIDLDSALPSYTFGSGTRLTVV.

This chain uses TRBV7-2 with TRBJ2-7, with TRBD2 matching 8 bases. Germline V gene sequence: CDR1 SGHTA, CDR2 FQGNSA. With V trimmed by 5 bases and J by 3 bases, 9 bases remained unmatched. The CDR3 is 15 amino acids. As DNA, the CDR3 is TGTGCCAGCAGCCCCGCGGCGGGGGGTCTCTACGAGCAGTACTTC. It specifies CASSPAAGGLYEQYF.

This chain joins TRBV30 and TRBJ1-2; TRBD1 might be the D (5 bases). The CDR3 runs 12 residues. Germline V gene lookup returns CDR1 GTSNPN and CDR2 SVGIG (reference sequence). V lost 4 bases, J lost 5 bases, and 11 bases lay in between. The CDR3 loop is CAWTGGEYGYTF. The CDR3 DNA sequence: TGTGCCTGGACGGGAGGGGAGTATGGCTACACCTTC.

V is TRBV19 and J is TRBJ2-7; 14 nucleotides align to TRBD2. Germline CDR1 LNHDA, CDR2 SQIVND (reference sequence). J gave up 2 bases and V 1 base, and 10 bases lay outside the gene matches. The CDR3 is made up of 19 amino acids. The CDR3: CASSIVLGLAGGPAYEQYF. For the CDR3, the DNA is TGTGCCAGTAGTATAGTTCTCGGACTAGCGGGAGGACCTGCCTACGAGCAGTACTTC. The full variable domain, with the rest looked up from reference TRBV19 and TRBJ2-7, is DGGITQSPKYLFRKEGQNVTLSCEQNLNHDAMYWYRQDPGQGLRLIYYSQIVNDFQKGDIAEGYSVSREKKESFPLTVTSAQKNPTAFYLCASSIVLGLAGGPAYEQYFGPGTRLTVT.

This clone was recorded only once. The chain combines TRBV4-1 with TRBJ2-1, with 10 bases aligning to TRBD2. This CDR3 is built from 17 residues. Germline V gives CDR1 MGHRA, CDR2 YSYEKL. Germline trimming cut 1 base from V and 4 bases from J; bases unmatched to any gene: 7. The CDR3 is CASSQVYRTSGYNEQFF. CDR3 nucleotide sequence: TGCGCCAGCAGCCAAGTATACAGGACTAGCGGTTACAATGAGCAGTTCTTC.

This clone was seen only once. The genes are TRBV29-1 and TRBJ2-1, with 7 bases aligning to TRBD1. The CDR3 has 14 residues. Germline V lookup: CDR1 SQVTM, CDR2 ANQGSEA. Unmatched junction bases numbered 10, after V lost 6 bases and J lost 5 bases. The CDR3 loop reads CSVAGTEENNEQFF. CDR3 coding DNA: TGCAGCGTGGCCGGGACAGAAGAAAACAATGAGCAGTTCTTC.

J is TRBJ2-3 and V is TRBV14; D not resolved. In germline, CDR1 is SGHDN, CDR2 FVKESK. The V end was cut by 4 bases, the J end by 0 bases, with 11 bases between. This CDR3 spans 15 amino acids. The CDR3 region is CASSLSSRSTDTQYF. DNA of the CDR3: TGTGCCAGCAGCCTATCTAGTCGGAGCACAGATACGCAGTATTTT. Full variable domain (remainder filled in from reference TRBV14 and TRBJ2-3): EAGVTQFPSHSVIEKGQTVTLRCDPISGHDNLYWYRRVMGKEIKFLLHFVKESKQDESGMPNNRFLAERTGGTYSTLKVQPAELEDSGVYFCASSLSSRSTDTQYFGPGTRLTVL.

The chain employs TRBV7-9 and TRBJ1-6; perhaps TRBD1 as D (5 bases). The CDR3 length is 17 residues. Per the germline V gene, CDR1 is SEHNR and CDR2 is FQNEAQ (reference sequence). V was trimmed by 1 base and J by 7 bases, leaving 17 bases between them. The CDR3 region is CASSLGGRYDSNSPLHF. Here the CDR3 DNA reads TGTGCCAGCAGCTTAGGGGGCAGATATGACTCAAATTCACCCCTCCACTTT. The whole variable domain, filled in from reference TRBV7-9 and TRBJ1-6, reads DTGVSQNPRHKITKRGQNVTFRCDPISEHNRLYWYRQTLGQGPEFLTYFQNEAQLEKSRLLSDRFSAERPKGSFSTLEIQRTEQGDSAMYLCASSLGGRYDSNSPLHFGNGTRLTVT.

The J gene is TRBJ2-5, the V gene TRBV11-2; weak D call: TRBD2 (6 bases). V lost 3 bases to trimming and J lost 5 bases, with 16 bases between them. CDR1 SGHAT and CDR2 FQNNGV come from the germline V gene. CDR3 length equals 15 residues. CDR3 region: CASSFGVGGPETQYF. CDR3 nucleotides: TGTGCCAGCAGCTTCGGTGTGGGAGGACCTGAGACCCAGTACTTC.

This chain's CDR3 is CSVPPNLGAAEAFF. The CDR3 DNA is TGCAGCGTACCCCCTAATCTGGGGGCCGCTGAAGCTTTCTTT. The chain has TRBV29-1 and TRBJ1-1; D possibly corresponds to TRBD1 (6 bases). The CDR3 has 14 residues. V was cut by 6 bases and J by 6 bases, with 20 bases left in between. Germline CDR1 reads SQVTM; CDR2 reads ANQGSEA.

The V and J genes are TRBV7-2 and TRBJ2-1; D gene unclear. The V and J ends lost 5 bases and 15 bases respectively, with 17 bases between them. CDR3 length equals 12 residues. Germline CDR1 and CDR2: SGHTA and FQGNSA. This chain's CDR3 is CASSRPLGVRFF. The DNA of the CDR3 is TGTGCCAGCAGCAGGCCCTTAGGAGTACGGTTCTTC.

The chain joins TRBV9 to TRBJ2-7; TRBD2 might be the D (6 bases). The V gene lost 2 bases and the J gene lost 0 bases, with 12 bases spanning the gap. Germline V gene data show CDR1 as SGDLS and CDR2 as YYNGEE. This CDR3 spans 15 amino acids. The CDR3 protein is CASSVLAASSYEQYF. The CDR3 DNA follows: TGTGCCAGCAGCGTCTTAGCGGCAAGCTCCTACGAGCAGTACTTC.

The rearrangement links TRBV27 to TRBJ2-3; a possible D gene is TRBD1 (8 bases). Germline CDR1 is MNHEY and CDR2 is SMNVEV (reference sequence). This CDR3 is built from 16 residues. V was shortened by 1 base and J by 4 bases, with 15 bases between the two germline ends. CDR3 in amino acids: CASSLFTGGRADTQYF. Here the CDR3 DNA reads TGTGCCAGCAGTTTATTTACAGGGGGGAGGGCAGATACGCAGTATTTT.